Described below is a single T cell receptor (beta chain) sequence and its context. Repertoires were generated with immunoSEQ multiplex PCR, while TCRdb's copy carries only in-frame clones and drops some. The table shows 130,000 or so clones, with 80% to 90% occurring only once. V lost 5 bases and J 7 bases, leaving 24 bases between the germline ends. This CDR3 region has 17 residues. Germline loops: CDR1 LNHDA, CDR2 SQIVND (reference sequence). This specimen comes from a study of T cell responses to AZD1222 COVID-19 vaccine. Study summary: Pooling covered second doses at about 4 or about 12 weeks.

The TCR sequence derives from an adult in good health. Specimen: peripheral blood, collected on day 0 of AZD1222 vaccination. The gene calls are TRBV19 and TRBJ1-5, with a possible D match to TRBD1 (6 bases). CDR3 region: CASSHLIHQGGGQPQHF. CDR3 coding DNA: TGTGCCAGTAGTCACCTAATTCATCAGGGAGGGGGGCAGCCCCAGCATTTT.